These 12 T cell receptor beta chains were all obtained from the same sample, sequenced in a study of T-cell reconstitution after alpha-beta-depleted transplantation in children. This sample's TCRbeta library carried unique molecular identifier barcodes. MiXCR, run by TCRdb on the PCR reads, gives a single entry per CDR3 protein. The data hold about 410,000 distinct CDR3 sequences, with roughly 20% observed a single time. Sequenced material: PBMCs from the stem cell graft donor, taken from the stem cell graft. The receptors were sampled from a human donor who donated a stem cell graft to a child with acute myeloid leukemia.

As regards this clonotype: A read error may be the cause here, since a much bigger clone is one base away. The V call is TRBV20-1, the J call TRBJ2-3; D unresolved. Trimming shortened V by 0 bases and J by 2 bases, and 15 bases separated the two germline ends. The length of the CDR3 is 16 residues. Germline-derived CDR1 and CDR2 are DFQATT and SNEGSKA (reference sequence). CDR3 DNA: TGCAGTGCTAGAGATTGCAAGCGACTCCTCACAGATACGCAGTATTTT. Translated: CSARDCKRLLTDTQYF.

The V gene is TRBV11-2, the J gene TRBJ2-3; 11 bases align to TRBD2. V was pared by 5 bases and J by 2 bases, with 9 bases of the junction left unmatched. The CDR3 is 17 amino acids. Germline V gene sequence: CDR1 SGHAT, CDR2 FQNNGV. The CDR3: CASSAGTSGPDTDTQYF. CDR3 DNA sequence: TGTGCCAGCAGCGCCGGGACTAGCGGACCTGACACAGATACGCAGTATTTT.

This clonotype was recorded many times. J is TRBJ1-5 and V is TRBV6-1; 9 bases are a match to TRBD1. V lost 6 bases and J lost 4; bases outside the gene matches: 1. The CDR3 contains 13 residues. Germline loops: CDR1 MNHNS, CDR2 SASEGT. CDR3 residues: CASRDRGNQPQHF. The CDR3 region has the DNA TGTGCCAGCAGGGACAGGGGTAATCAGCCCCAGCATTTT.

This clonotype was counted at least ten times. The V gene is TRBV29-1, the J gene TRBJ1-1; weak D call: TRBD1 (5 bases). Germline V gene data show CDR1 as SQVTM and CDR2 as ANQGSEA. V was shortened by 4 bases and J by 0 bases, with 9 bases between the two germline ends. The CDR3 totals 13 residues. CDR3 sequence: CSVAGTMNTEAFF. CDR3 in DNA: TGCAGCGTTGCAGGGACCATGAACACTGAAGCTTTCTTT.

This chain connects TRBV5-1 to TRBJ2-1; no reliable D call. This CDR3 has 15 amino acids. The germline V gene encodes CDR1 SGHRS and CDR2 YFSETQ. V lost 2 bases to trimming and J lost 3 bases, with 12 bases between them. The CDR3 nucleotides are TGCGCCAGCAGCTTCCGGGCCTACATCTACAATGAGCAGTTCTTC. This translates into CASSFRAYIYNEQFF.

This clonotype was counted a few times. This chain uses TRBV27 with TRBJ1-5; D gene uncertain. V was clipped by 0 bases and J by 1 base, with 10 bases between them. From germline, CDR1 is MNHEY and CDR2 SMNVEV (reference sequence). CDR3 length: 16 residues. The CDR3 DNA is TGTGCCAGCAGTTTATCGTTCCCGCGGAGCAATCAGCCCCAGCATTTT. Translated, it gives CASSLSFPRSNQPQHF.

CDR3 coding DNA: TGCGCCAGCAGCCCCCTAGGAGGTAGCGGGGCAGCCTCCTACGAGCAGTACTTC. It is translated as CASSPLGGSGAASYEQYF. The chain carries TRBV5-1 and TRBJ2-7; the match to TRBD2 covers 8 bases. Germline-derived CDR1 and CDR2 are SGHRS and YFSETQ. Unmatched junction bases numbered 15, after V lost 4 bases and J lost 0 bases. This CDR3 is 18 amino acids long. Combining the CDR3 with reference TRBV5-1 and TRBJ2-7 gives the whole variable domain KAGVTQTPRYLIKTRGQQVTLSCSPISGHRSVSWYQQTPGQGLQFLFEYFSETQRNKGNFPGRFSGRQFSNSRSEMNVSTLELGDSALYLCASSPLGGSGAASYEQYFGPGTRLTVT.

This clonotype showed up many times. The J gene is TRBJ2-5, the V gene TRBV10-3; D uncertain. This CDR3 has 13 amino acids. Germline lookup yields CDR1 ENHRY and CDR2 SYGVKD. With 3 bases removed from V and 0 bases from J, the gap between germline ends came to 5 bases. As DNA, the CDR3 is TGTGCCATCAGTGAACCAAACCAAGAGACCCAGTACTTC. Amino acid sequence: CAISEPNQETQYF.

The sample holds one count of this clonotype. V usage is TRBV9 and J usage is TRBJ1-1; 7 bases fit TRBD1. The CDR3 totals 15 residues. The J segment lost 1 base and the V segment lost 3 bases, leaving 6 bases of the junction unmatched. Germline CDR1 SGDLS, CDR2 YYNGEE. The CDR3 bases are TGTGCCAGCAGCGAACAGGGGAATGAGAACACTGAAGCTTTCTTT. Translating it yields CASSEQGNENTEAFF.

There are a few counts of this clonotype. The gene calls are TRBV4-1 and TRBJ2-7; 7 nucleotides match TRBD1. CDR3 length: 14 residues. Losses at the gene ends were 4 bases for V and 3 bases for J; bases not matched to a gene: 6. Germline V lookup: CDR1 MGHRA, CDR2 YSYEKL. The CDR3 is CASSPGQYGYEQYF. The CDR3 coding sequence is TGCGCCAGCAGCCCGGGACAGTACGGCTACGAGCAGTACTTC.

This clonotype has a handful of counts. The V call is TRBV20-1, the J call TRBJ2-7; possible D gene TRBD1, 6 bases. V gave up 5 bases and J gave up 3 bases, with 14 bases separating them. The CDR3 runs 13 residues. Germline V gene lookup returns CDR1 DFQATT and CDR2 SNEGSKA (reference sequence). The DNA for the CDR3 is TGCAGTGCTGGACAGCTTAATGACTACGAGCAGTACTTC. Translation gives CSAGQLNDYEQYF.

The CDR3 nucleotides are TGTGCCAGCAGTTCCAGGGGGCGGGACACTGAAGCTTTCTTT. The encoded protein is CASSSRGRDTEAFF. This chain connects TRBV12-3 or TRBV12-4 to TRBJ1-1; 8 bases align to TRBD1. The J segment lost 3 bases and the V segment lost 4 bases, leaving 4 bases of the junction unmatched. The CDR3 covers 14 residues.